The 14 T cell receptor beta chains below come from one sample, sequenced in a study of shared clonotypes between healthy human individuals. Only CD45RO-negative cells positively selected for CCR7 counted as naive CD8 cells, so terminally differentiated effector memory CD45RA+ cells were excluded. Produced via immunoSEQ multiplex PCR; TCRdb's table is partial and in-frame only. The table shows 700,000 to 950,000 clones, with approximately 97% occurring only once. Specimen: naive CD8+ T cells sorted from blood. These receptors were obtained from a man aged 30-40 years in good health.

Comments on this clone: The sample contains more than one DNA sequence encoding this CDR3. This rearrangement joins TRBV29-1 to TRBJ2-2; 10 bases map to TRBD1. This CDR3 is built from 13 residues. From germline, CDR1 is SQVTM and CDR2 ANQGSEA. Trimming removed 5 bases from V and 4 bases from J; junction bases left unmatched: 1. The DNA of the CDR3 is TGCAGCGTTAGGGACAGGGGCACCGGGGAGCTGTTTTTT. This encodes CSVRDRGTGELFF.

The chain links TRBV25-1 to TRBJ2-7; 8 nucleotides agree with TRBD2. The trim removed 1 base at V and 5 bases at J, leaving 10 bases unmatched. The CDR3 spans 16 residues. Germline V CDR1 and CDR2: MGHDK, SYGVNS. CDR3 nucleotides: TGTGCCAGCAGTGAATCCGCGGGAGGAAGGGCGGACGAGCAGTACTTC. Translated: CASSESAGGRADEQYF.

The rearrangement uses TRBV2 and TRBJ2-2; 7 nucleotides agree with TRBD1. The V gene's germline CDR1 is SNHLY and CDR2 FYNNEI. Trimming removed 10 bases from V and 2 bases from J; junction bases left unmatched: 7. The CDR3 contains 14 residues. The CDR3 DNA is TGTGCCACAGCGGACAGGATAAACACCGGGGAGCTGTTTTTT. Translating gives CATADRINTGELFF. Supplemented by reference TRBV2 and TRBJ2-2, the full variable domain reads EPEVTQTPSHQVTQMGQEVILRCVPISNHLYFYWYRQILGQKVEFLVSFYNNEISEKSEIFDDQFSVERPDGSNFTLKIRSTKLEDSAMYFCATADRINTGELFFGEGSRLTVL.

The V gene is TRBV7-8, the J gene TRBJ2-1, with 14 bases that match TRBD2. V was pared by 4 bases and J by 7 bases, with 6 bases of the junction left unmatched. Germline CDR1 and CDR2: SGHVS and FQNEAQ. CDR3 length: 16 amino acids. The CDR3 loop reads CASSWRLAGGVNEQFF. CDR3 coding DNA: TGTGCCAGCAGCTGGAGACTAGCGGGAGGGGTGAATGAGCAGTTCTTC. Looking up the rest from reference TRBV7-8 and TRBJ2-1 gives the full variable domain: GAGVSQSPRYKVAKRGQDVALRCDPISGHVSLFWYQQALGQGPEFLTYFQNEAQLDKSGLPSDRFFAERPEGSVSTLKIQRTQQEDSAVYLCASSWRLAGGVNEQFFGPGTRLTVL.

The CDR3 DNA sequence: TGCAGCGTTTTCGAGACAGGGGTAGTTGAGCAGTTCTTC. Translation gives CSVFETGVVEQFF. The genes are TRBV29-1 and TRBJ2-1; 8 positions agree with TRBD1. J gave up 9 bases and V 5 bases, and 9 bases lay outside the gene matches. CDR1 and CDR2 from the germline V gene are SQVTM and ANQGSEA. CDR3 size: 13 residues.

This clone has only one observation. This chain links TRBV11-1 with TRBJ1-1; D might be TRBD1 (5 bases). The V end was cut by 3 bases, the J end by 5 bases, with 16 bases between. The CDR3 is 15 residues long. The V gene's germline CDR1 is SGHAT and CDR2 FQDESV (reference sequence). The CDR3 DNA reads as TGTGCCAGCAGCTTCGTGGACACCATAGGGACTGAAGCTTTCTTT. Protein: CASSFVDTIGTEAFF.

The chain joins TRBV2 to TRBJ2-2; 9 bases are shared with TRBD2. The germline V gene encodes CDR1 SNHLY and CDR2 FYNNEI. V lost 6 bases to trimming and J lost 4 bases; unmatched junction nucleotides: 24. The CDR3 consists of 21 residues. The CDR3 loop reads CASSRDNPGAGGPSGTGELFF. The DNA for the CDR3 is TGTGCCAGCAGCAGAGATAACCCGGGGGCGGGAGGGCCCTCGGGCACCGGGGAGCTGTTTTTT.

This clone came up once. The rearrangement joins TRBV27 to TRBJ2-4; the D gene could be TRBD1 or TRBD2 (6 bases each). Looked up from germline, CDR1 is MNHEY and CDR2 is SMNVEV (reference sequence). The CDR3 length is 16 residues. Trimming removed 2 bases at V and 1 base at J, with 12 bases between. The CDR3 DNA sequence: TGTGCCAGCAGTTTAGTTGGGGGGCTTGCCAAAAACATTCAGTACTTC. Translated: CASSLVGGLAKNIQYF.

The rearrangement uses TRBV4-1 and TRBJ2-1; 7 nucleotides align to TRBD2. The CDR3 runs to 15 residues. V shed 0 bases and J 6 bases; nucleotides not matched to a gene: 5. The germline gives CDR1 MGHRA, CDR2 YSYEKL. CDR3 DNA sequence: TGCGCCAGCAGCCAAGATCAGGGAGGGTTCAATGAGCAGTTCTTC. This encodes CASSQDQGGFNEQFF.

The DNA of the CDR3 is TGCGCCAGTACCAGGGGGGGAAGCACAGATACGCAGTATTTT. Residues: CASTRGGSTDTQYF. V gene TRBV5-1 combines with J gene TRBJ2-3; the D gene could be TRBD1 or TRBD2 (7 bases each). CDR1 is SGHRS and CDR2 is YFSETQ in the germline V gene. Trimming removed 8 bases at V and 0 bases at J, with 13 bases between. This CDR3 has 14 amino acids.

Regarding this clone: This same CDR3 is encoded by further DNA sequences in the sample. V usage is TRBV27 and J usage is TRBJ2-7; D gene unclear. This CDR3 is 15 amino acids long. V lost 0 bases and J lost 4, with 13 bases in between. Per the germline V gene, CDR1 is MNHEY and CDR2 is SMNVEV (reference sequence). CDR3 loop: CASSLSGQPTYEQYF. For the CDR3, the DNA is TGTGCCAGCAGTTTATCTGGGCAACCCACATACGAGCAGTACTTC.

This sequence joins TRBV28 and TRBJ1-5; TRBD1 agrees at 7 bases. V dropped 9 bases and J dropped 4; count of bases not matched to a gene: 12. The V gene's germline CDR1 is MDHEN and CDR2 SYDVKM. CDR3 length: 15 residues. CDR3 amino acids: CASIPGQYYNQPQHF. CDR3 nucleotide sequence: TGTGCCAGTATCCCGGGACAGTACTATAATCAGCCCCAGCATTTT.

The CDR3 loop is CASSFLGEQETQYF. The DNA of the CDR3 is TGTGCCAGCAGTTTTCTCGGCGAACAAGAGACCCAGTACTTC. V and J are TRBV28 and TRBJ2-5, with D hard to call. The germline V gene has CDR1 MDHEN and CDR2 SYDVKM. The ends were cut back, 3 bases at V and 2 bases at J, with 10 bases in the middle. This CDR3 region has 14 residues.

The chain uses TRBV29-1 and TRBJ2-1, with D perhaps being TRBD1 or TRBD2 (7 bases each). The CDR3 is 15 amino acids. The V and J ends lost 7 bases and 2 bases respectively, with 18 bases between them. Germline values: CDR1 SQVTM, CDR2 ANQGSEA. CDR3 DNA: TGCAGCGCCAGGGGGGGATCACTCACCTACAATGAGCAGTTCTTC. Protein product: CSARGGSLTYNEQFF.